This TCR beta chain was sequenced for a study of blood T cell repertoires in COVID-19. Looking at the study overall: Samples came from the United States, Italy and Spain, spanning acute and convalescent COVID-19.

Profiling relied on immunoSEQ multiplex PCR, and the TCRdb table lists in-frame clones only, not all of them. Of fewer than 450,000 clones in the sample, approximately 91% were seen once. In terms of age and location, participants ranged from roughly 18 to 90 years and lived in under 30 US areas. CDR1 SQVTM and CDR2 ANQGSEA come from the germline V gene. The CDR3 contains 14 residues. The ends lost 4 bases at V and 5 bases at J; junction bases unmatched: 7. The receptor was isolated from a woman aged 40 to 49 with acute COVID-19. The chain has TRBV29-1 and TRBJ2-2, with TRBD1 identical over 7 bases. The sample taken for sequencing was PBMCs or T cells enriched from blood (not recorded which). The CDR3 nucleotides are TGCAGCGTTGTTGGTCCCAGGGGGACCGGGGAGCTGTTTTTT. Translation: CSVVGPRGTGELFF.